The rows below give T cell receptor beta chains drawn from one sample of a study of shared clonotypes between healthy human individuals. TCRdb's table, derived via immunoSEQ multiplex PCR, lists solely in-frame clones and lacks some. The profile shows some 2 million clones, about 94% of them singletons. Sequencing used naive CD8+ T cells sorted from blood. The receptors were gathered from a man younger than 30 in good health. CDR3s include the opening cysteine and the closing phenylalanine or tryptophan. The order of the fields is clone size, J gene, V gene, CDR3 protein. The listing skips clone size in some rows; elsewhere it reads once, few, many or a size class.

NA,TRBJ1-1,TRBV27,CASSRDRGLTEAFF
NA,TRBJ1-5,TRBV9,CASGGTLYQPQHF
NA,TRBJ1-5,TRBV27,CASSLLAGGPDQPQHF
once,TRBJ2-7,TRBV6-5,CASIELAGVSYEQYF
NA,TRBJ2-4,TRBV7-6,CASSLAGYGNIQYF
NA,TRBJ2-7,TRBV7-8,CASSLAEGAYEQYF
few,TRBJ1-1,TRBV30,CAWSITGMNTEAFF
NA,TRBJ1-2,TRBV7-9,CASSLEGPRQGYGYTF
few,TRBJ2-7,TRBV7-8,CASTHGGVSYEQYF
NA,TRBJ2-3,TRBV29-1,CSVDREYTDTQYF
NA,TRBJ2-3,TRBV19,CASSIMWTSERSWTDTQYF
once,TRBJ1-5,TRBV9,CASSVGGGGLDQPQHF
NA,TRBJ1-1,TRBV13,CASSYPTGGWNEAFF
once,TRBJ2-3,TRBV5-8,CASSPRGSGGGLFDDTQYF
NA,TRBJ2-7,TRBV7-2,CASSLSPLTYEQYF
NA,TRBJ2-1,TRBV7-9,CASSSGGSYNEQFF
once,TRBJ2-3,TRBV28,CASSFVGSTDTQYF
NA,TRBJ2-3,TRBV7-2,CASSLGGAGTDTQYF
NA,TRBJ2-1,TRBV30,CAWSVLGTENEQFF
NA,TRBJ2-1,TRBV4-3,CASSQDPAGGSYNEQFF
NA,TRBJ1-1,TRBV10-3,CAISQLNTEAFF
NA,TRBJ2-7,TRBV5-1,CASSPTKTGKYEQYF
NA,TRBJ1-2,TRBV15,CATSRDRDRVLEDGYTF
NA,TRBJ2-2,TRBV10-2,CASSVVGVSGELFF
NA,TRBJ1-4,TRBV2,CASSEGYTTNEKLFF
NA,TRBJ2-3,TRBV7-9,CASSLGKDTQYF
few,TRBJ1-5,TRBV4-3,CASSQDLSRQPQHF
once,TRBJ2-4,TRBV5-6,CASSSAIGTAAKNIQYF
once,TRBJ2-7,TRBV19,CASSAGVEQYF
NA,TRBJ2-1,TRBV27,CATREAGSYNEQFF
few,TRBJ1-3,TRBV7-8,CASSLGGTGNTIYF
NA,TRBJ2-2,TRBV11-3,CASSTGPTLGPGELFF
once,TRBJ2-2,TRBV7-9,CASSQNRDTNTGELFF
NA,TRBJ2-7,TRBV9,CASSVAGGPYEQYF
NA,TRBJ2-5,TRBV28,CASSQHPGTGDQETQYF
NA,TRBJ1-4,TRBV18,CASSPVGVLRRDEKLFF
NA,TRBJ2-1,TRBV4-1,CASSQGGEYNEQFF
NA,TRBJ2-7,TRBV11-2,CASSRGKNEQYF
NA,TRBJ1-1,TRBV11-2,CASSLFSTENTEAFF
NA,TRBJ2-7,TRBV5-1,CASSRDGSYEQYF
NA,TRBJ2-7,TRBV5-4,CASSWTGGYEQYF
NA,TRBJ1-3,TRBV29-1,CSVEGDGNTIYF
NA,TRBJ2-7,TRBV30,CAWSWAGGSEQYF
NA,TRBJ1-1,TRBV20-1,CSARELEAFF
NA,TRBJ2-2,TRBV12-5,CASAIMMGGELFF
once,TRBJ2-3,TRBV25-1,CASSEGWGTDTQYF
NA,TRBJ2-1,TRBV7-9,CASSLSLAAYNEQFF
NA,TRBJ2-1,TRBV27,CASSPGTSGPRYNEQFF
NA,TRBJ2-2,TRBV4-1,CASSHHVAGANTGELFF
NA,TRBJ1-1,TRBV5-4,CASSLWGEGSVTEAFF
NA,TRBJ2-3,TRBV5-4,CASIDYSTDTQYF
NA,TRBJ2-5,TRBV5-6,CANKMWEGETQYF
NA,TRBJ2-4,TRBV5-4,CASTRAEGLAKNIQYF
NA,TRBJ1-1,TRBV4-1,CASSPEAVDTEAFF
once,TRBJ1-3,TRBV10-1,CATGGVRGSGNTIYF
NA,TRBJ1-4,TRBV15,CATSISWGRDEKLFF